This TCR beta chain was recovered during a study of PD-1 blockade in classical Hodgkin lymphoma. Time point specified: cycle 4 day 1 (C4D1), after less than seven weeks of nivolumab. Each patient relapsed following autologous stem cell transplantation, and prior brentuximab vedotin exposure differed. A note on this clone: Its target is not known.

TCRdb keeps only in-frame clones here, not all; method: immunoSEQ multiplex PCR. The data hold over 60,000 clones, with roughly nine tenths observed a single time. In germline, CDR1 is SGHRS, CDR2 YFSETQ. The CDR3 is made up of 12 amino acids. The ends were cut back, 0 bases at V and 14 bases at J, with 11 bases in the middle. Findings and caveats of the study: Significant TCR diversity gains by C4D1 occurred in CD4+ but not CD8+ cells.

The rearrangement uses TRBV5-1 and TRBJ1-4; maybe TRBD1 (5 bases). This receptor was taken from a human donor with classical Hodgkin lymphoma. Source: peripheral blood mononuclear cells (PBMCs), taken before the fourth cycle of nivolumab. The chain's CDR3 is CASSLDAGRLFF. DNA of the CDR3: TGCGCCAGCAGCTTGGATGCAGGGAGGCTGTTTTTT.